Shown below are 4 T cell receptor beta chains from a single sample sequenced in a study of blood T cell repertoires in COVID-19. Assay used: immunoSEQ multiplex PCR; TCRdb lists only in-frame clones, some missing. The sample contains under 130,000 clones, approximately 84% of which appear only once. Sequenced: peripheral blood. The receptors here all came from a human donor in a cohort sampled during active COVID-19.

This clone appeared a few times. The chain employs TRBV6-4 and TRBJ2-2; the match to TRBD2 covers 7 bases. The CDR3 loop spans 16 amino acids. Germline V gene sequence: CDR1 MRHNA, CDR2 SNTAGT. V shed 2 bases, J shed 3 bases, and the junction held 6 bases outside the gene matches. The CDR3 DNA sequence: TGTGCCAGCAGTGACCCCTCGGGGGGTGACACCGGGGAGCTGTTTTTT. Its translation is CASSDPSGGDTGELFF.

The chain couples TRBV2 to TRBJ2-3; TRBD2 aligns across 11 bases. There are 16 residues in the CDR3. J lost 1 base, V lost 5 bases, and 5 bases had no gene match. Germline V lookup: CDR1 SNHLY, CDR2 FYNNEI. The DNA for the CDR3 is TGTGCCAGCAGTTATAGCGGGAGGGGGGGCACAGATACGCAGTATTTT. Translated: CASSYSGRGGTDTQYF.

The chain uses TRBV9 and TRBJ2-3; 7 nucleotides align to TRBD2. V gave up 1 base and J gave up 2 bases; unmatched junction bases: 4. The CDR3 covers 15 residues. From germline, CDR1 is SGDLS and CDR2 YYNGEE. Here the CDR3 reads CASSVWRGNTDTQYF. The CDR3 nucleotides are TGTGCCAGCAGCGTATGGCGGGGGAACACAGATACGCAGTATTTT.

This chain joins TRBV6-4 and TRBJ1-1; a possible D gene is TRBD1 (5 bases). Between the trimmed V and J ends, which lost 4 bases and 10 bases, there was a span of 16 bases. The CDR3 is 13 residues long. Germline lookup yields CDR1 MRHNA and CDR2 SNTAGT. The CDR3 DNA sequence: TGTGCCAGCAGTGTAAACCGGGGGACGTTAGCTTTCTTT. Translated: CASSVNRGTLAFF.